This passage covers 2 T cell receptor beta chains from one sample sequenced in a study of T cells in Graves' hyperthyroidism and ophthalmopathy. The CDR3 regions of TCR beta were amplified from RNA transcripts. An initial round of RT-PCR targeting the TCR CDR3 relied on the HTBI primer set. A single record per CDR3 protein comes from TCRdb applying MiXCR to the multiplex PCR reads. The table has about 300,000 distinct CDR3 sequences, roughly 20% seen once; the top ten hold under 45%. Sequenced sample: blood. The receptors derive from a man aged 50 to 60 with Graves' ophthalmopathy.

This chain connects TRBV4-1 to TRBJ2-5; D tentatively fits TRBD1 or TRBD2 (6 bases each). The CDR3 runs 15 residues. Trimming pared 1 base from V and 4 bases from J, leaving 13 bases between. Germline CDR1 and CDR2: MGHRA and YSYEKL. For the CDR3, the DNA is TGCGCCAGCAGCCAAGGAAATGGAGGGGGAGAGACCCAGTACTTC. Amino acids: CASSQGNGGGETQYF.

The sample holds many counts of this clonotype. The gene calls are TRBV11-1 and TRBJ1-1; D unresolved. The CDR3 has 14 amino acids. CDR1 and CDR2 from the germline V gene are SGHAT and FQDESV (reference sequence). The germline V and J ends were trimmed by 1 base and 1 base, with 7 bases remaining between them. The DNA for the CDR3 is TGTGCCAGCAGCTTAGTAGGCCAGAACACTGAAGCTTTCTTT. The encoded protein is CASSLVGQNTEAFF.